This TCR beta chain came from a study of T cell responses to AZD1222 COVID-19 vaccine. Overall study: Analysis merged second doses at about 4 or about 12 weeks. Study-level points and caveats: None of the repertoires were sampled until the peak T cell response had passed. Seropositivity was recorded at baseline in only 5 or 6 AZD1222 recipients. Compared with day 0, the breadth and depth of the Spike-specific TCR repertoire rose significantly after two doses of AZD1222.

The CDR3 runs to 11 residues. V lost 9 bases to trimming and J lost 6 bases, with 11 bases between them. Germline assignment: CDR1 MRHNA and CDR2 SNTAGT. As for this clone: Its antigen is not identified.

Libraries were prepared by immunoSEQ multiplex PCR; TCRdb keeps only in-frame clonotypes and omits some of them. The sample lists about 160,000 clones, approximately 89% seen once, with approximately 4.8% in the top ten. The V and J genes are TRBV6-4 and TRBJ1-2; D might be TRBD1 (5 bases). The sequences come from peripheral blood, collected on day 0 of AZD1222 vaccination. The source of this sequence is an adult in good health. The CDR3 DNA reads TGTGCCAGTCGACAGTTAAATGGCTACACCTTC. It encodes CASRQLNGYTF.